This T cell receptor (beta chain) was sequenced for a study of a mutant IDH1 vaccine in newly diagnosed glioma. Germline lookup yields CDR1 LNHNV and CDR2 YYDKDF (reference sequence). Trimming removed 0 bases at V and 4 bases at J, with 21 bases between. The CDR3 is 18 amino acids. The time point was: week 5, during vaccination. Every vaccine dose comprised 300 ug of mutant IDH1 20-mer peptide plus topical imiquimod. Worth noting for this clone: Its specificity is not known.

Method: immunoSEQ multiplex PCR; TCRdb's copy keeps in-frame clones and lacks some. The table lists over 50,000 clones, around 80% of them singletons. The TCR originated in a man younger than 45 with glioma. V and J are TRBV15 and TRBJ1-2, with D uncertain. The sample in question was PBMCs, obtained from a glioma patient whose treatment included an IDH1 peptide vaccine. CDR3 nucleotide sequence: TGTGCCACCAGCAGAGACCTTGTACCTGAACATGATGGCTATGGCTACACCTTC. It specifies CATSRDLVPEHDGYGYTF.